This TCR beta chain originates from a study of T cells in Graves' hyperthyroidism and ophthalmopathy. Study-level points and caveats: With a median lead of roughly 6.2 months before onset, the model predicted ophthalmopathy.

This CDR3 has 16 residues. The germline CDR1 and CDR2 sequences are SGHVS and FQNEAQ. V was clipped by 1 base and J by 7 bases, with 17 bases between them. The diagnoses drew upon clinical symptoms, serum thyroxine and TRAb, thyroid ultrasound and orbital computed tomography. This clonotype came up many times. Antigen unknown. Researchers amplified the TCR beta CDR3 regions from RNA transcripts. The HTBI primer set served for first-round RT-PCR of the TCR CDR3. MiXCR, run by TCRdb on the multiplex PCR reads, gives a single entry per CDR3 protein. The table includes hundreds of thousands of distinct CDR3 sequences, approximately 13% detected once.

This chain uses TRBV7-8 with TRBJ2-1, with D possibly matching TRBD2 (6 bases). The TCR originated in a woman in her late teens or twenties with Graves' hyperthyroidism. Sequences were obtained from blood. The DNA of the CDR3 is TGTGCCAGCAGCTTAGGGGTCGGGGCCGGGGGAAATGAGCAGTTCTTC. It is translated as CASSLGVGAGGNEQFF.